The 26 T cell receptor beta chains given below trace back to one sample, sequenced in a study of cytomegalovirus exposure and HLA in healthy donors. Both 60 Vbeta primers and 13 Jbeta primers went into the PCR. TCRdb keeps only in-frame clones here, not all; method: immunoSEQ multiplex PCR. Of 200,000 to 300,000 clones detected, approximately 84% appear once; the ten largest clones hold about 2%. The sequencing input was PBMCs. Receptors originate from a middle-aged woman in good health and CMV-seropositive.

The V gene is TRBV2, the J gene TRBJ2-5, with TRBD1 matching over 8 bases. The J call is doubtful: the DNA matches TRBJ2-7 better. Germline CDR1 is SNHLY and CDR2 is FYNNEI. This CDR3 has 20 amino acids. DNA for the CDR3: TGTGCCAGCAGCACCGAACGGACAGGGCGAGTCAAGCGGACCAACCACGAGCAGTACTTC. Protein product: CASSTERTGRVKRTNHEQYF.

The rearrangement joins TRBV28 to TRBJ1-1; 8 bases fit TRBD1. This CDR3 comprises 15 residues. The V segment lost 7 bases and the J segment 10 bases; nucleotides outside the gene matches: 17. Germline V gene data show CDR1 as MDHEN and CDR2 as SYDVKM. The CDR3 loop is CASKGQEGIGSGAFF. Here the CDR3 DNA reads TGTGCCAGCAAGGGACAGGAGGGGATCGGGTCCGGAGCTTTCTTT.

This clone was seen a few times. The chain carries TRBV9 and TRBJ2-5; D not resolved. The CDR3 runs 14 residues. V was trimmed by 3 bases and J by 5 bases, leaving 14 bases between them. The germline gives CDR1 SGDLS, CDR2 YYNGEE. CDR3 amino acids: CASSGDATAETQYF. In DNA, the CDR3 is TGTGCCAGCAGCGGTGATGCTACCGCCGAGACCCAGTACTTC.

V gene TRBV5-6 combines with J gene TRBJ2-3; unclear D gene. Trimming stripped 0 bases from V and 4 bases from J, with 6 bases between. From germline, CDR1 is SGHDT and CDR2 YYEEEE. This CDR3 is 13 amino acids long. The CDR3 sequence is CASSLESADTQYF. In nucleotides, the CDR3 is TGTGCCAGCAGCTTGGAGTCGGCAGATACGCAGTATTTT.

The chain joins TRBV7-9 to TRBJ1-1; unclear D gene. This CDR3 comprises 12 residues. Trimming took off 4 bases at V and 7 bases at J, with 10 bases between the two ends. Germline V CDR1 and CDR2: SEHNR, FQNEAQ (reference sequence). CDR3 loop: CASSSIWSEAFF. CDR3 bases: TGTGCCAGCAGCTCCATCTGGAGTGAAGCTTTCTTT.

The rearrangement uses TRBV10-3 and TRBJ1-1, with D maybe TRBD1 (5 bases). V dropped 3 bases and J dropped 7 bases, with 12 bases sitting between them. Germline V gene lookup returns CDR1 ENHRY and CDR2 SYGVKD. The CDR3 covers 13 residues. DNA for the CDR3: TGTGCCATCAGTGACACAGGTGAAATTGAAGCTTTCTTT. This gives the protein CAISDTGEIEAFF.

The chain uses TRBV4-3 and TRBJ1-1, with TRBD1 matching over 8 bases. CDR3 length: 14 amino acids. V was pared by 0 bases and J by 5 bases, with 2 bases of the junction left unmatched. From germline, CDR1 is LGHNA and CDR2 YSLEER. The CDR3 protein is CASSQDRTGTEAFF. The CDR3 nucleotides are TGCGCCAGCAGCCAAGACCGGACAGGGACTGAAGCTTTCTTT.

This chain links TRBV11-3 with TRBJ2-7, with 9 bases identical to TRBD1. J lost 4 bases, V lost 5 bases, and 12 bases had no gene match. The CDR3 has 16 residues. Per germline, CDR1 SGHNT and CDR2 YENEEA. The CDR3 reads CASSRRPGTGLYEQYF. CDR3 bases: TGTGCCAGCAGCCGTAGACCCGGGACAGGGTTGTACGAGCAGTACTTC.

The chain couples TRBV10-3 to TRBJ1-3, with unresolved D. The CDR3 loop spans 15 amino acids. Trimming pared 3 bases from V and 4 bases from J, leaving 13 bases between. Germline lookup yields CDR1 ENHRY and CDR2 SYGVKD. The chain's CDR3 is CAISDNPRVGNTIYF. DNA of the CDR3: TGTGCCATCAGTGACAACCCCCGGGTAGGAAACACCATATATTTT.

V usage is TRBV30 and J usage is TRBJ2-2; 8 nucleotides match TRBD2. The CDR3 has 15 amino acids. Losses at the gene ends were 3 bases for V and 6 bases for J; bases not matched to a gene: 9. Per germline, CDR1 GTSNPN and CDR2 SVGIG (reference sequence). The CDR3 DNA sequence: TGTGCCTGGAGCGGGGCGGGAGGCTTTGCCGGGGAGCTGTTTTTT. It codes for CAWSGAGGFAGELFF.

The chain combines TRBV14 with TRBJ2-7, with D tentatively TRBD2 (7 bases). Trimming removed 4 bases from V and 2 bases from J, with 15 bases in between. The CDR3 is 15 residues long. Germline-derived CDR1 and CDR2 are SGHDN and FVKESK. CDR3 loop: CASSRDTSGAYEQYF. CDR3 in DNA: TGTGCCAGCAGCCGGGACACGAGCGGGGCCTACGAGCAGTACTTC.

The chain recombines TRBV7-7 with TRBJ2-7, with D perhaps TRBD2 (6 bases). This CDR3 spans 13 amino acids. Germline CDR1 is SSHAT and CDR2 is FNYEAQ (reference sequence). V gave up 1 base and J gave up 7 bases, with 11 bases separating them. The CDR3 reads CASSLVGGREQYF. DNA of the CDR3: TGTGCCAGCAGCTTAGTCGGGGGTAGGGAGCAGTACTTC. Full variable domain (missing parts from reference TRBV7-7 and TRBJ2-7): GAGVSQSPRYKVTKRGQDVTLRCDPISSHATLYWYQQALGQGPEFLTYFNYEAQPDKSGLPSDRFSAERPEGSISTLTIQRTEQRDSAMYRCASSLVGGREQYFGPGTRLTVT.

CDR3 nucleotide sequence: TGTGCCAGCAGTTTATCCGACAGGGCCTATTCCGAAGCTTTCTTT. The encoded protein is CASSLSDRAYSEAFF. The chain couples TRBV28 to TRBJ1-1; 7 bases are a match to TRBD1. Germline trimming cut 1 base from V and 8 bases from J; bases unmatched to any gene: 10. Germline V lookup: CDR1 MDHEN, CDR2 SYDVKM. The CDR3 consists of 15 residues.

Points on this clone: The sample contains more than one DNA sequence encoding this CDR3. V gene TRBV9 combines with J gene TRBJ1-1, with D perhaps TRBD1 (5 bases). The CDR3 sequence is 13 residues long. V was pared by 1 base and J by 1 base, with 5 bases between. From germline, CDR1 is SGDLS and CDR2 YYNGEE. CDR3: CASSVTGNTEAFF. The CDR3 DNA is TGTGCCAGCAGCGTAACAGGGAACACTGAAGCTTTCTTT.

This clone has more than one count but fewer than ten. The chain recombines TRBV6-6 with TRBJ1-1, with 8 nucleotides matching TRBD1. With V trimmed by 2 bases and J by 4 bases, 6 bases remained unmatched. Germline V gene data show CDR1 as MNHNY and CDR2 as SVGAGI (reference sequence). CDR3 length equals 15 residues. The CDR3 protein is CASSYTNTGGTEAFF. The CDR3 DNA is TGTGCCAGCAGTTACACCAATACAGGGGGCACTGAAGCTTTCTTT.

This clone has only one observation. The chain links TRBV12-5 to TRBJ2-5; perhaps TRBD2 as D (5 bases). The germline V and J ends were trimmed by 5 bases and 5 bases, with 21 bases remaining between them. Germline V gene lookup returns CDR1 LGHNT and CDR2 FRNRAP. The CDR3 loop spans 16 amino acids. The CDR3: CASGIRTAQRGETQYF. CDR3 nucleotide sequence: TGTGCTAGTGGTATCCGTACAGCCCAACGAGGGGAGACCCAGTACTTC.

V is TRBV2 and J is TRBJ2-1; 9 nucleotides line up with TRBD1. Germline values: CDR1 SNHLY, CDR2 FYNNEI. V lost 6 bases to trimming and J lost 15 bases; unmatched junction nucleotides: 6. The CDR3 length is 11 residues. The chain's CDR3 is CASRLDRGVFF. The CDR3 DNA sequence: TGTGCCAGCAGGCTTGACAGGGGGGTGTTCTTC.

In its sample, this clone was seen a few times. The chain carries TRBV10-3 and TRBJ1-2; D gene uncertain. The CDR3 is 17 residues long. CDR1 is ENHRY, CDR2 SYGVKD, per germline. Trimming removed 7 bases at V and 4 bases at J, with 25 bases between. CDR3 DNA: TGTGCCATCACTAGAGACCAGGACGGGGTCCGGGTCTATGGCTACACCTTC. This sequence encodes CAITRDQDGVRVYGYTF.

The chain combines TRBV7-9 with TRBJ2-5; 7 bases fit TRBD1. The end of the DNA aligns better with TRBJ2-7, so the J call may be wrong. Germline V gene sequence: CDR1 SEHNR, CDR2 FQNEAQ (reference sequence). CDR3 length: 14 amino acids. CDR3 in amino acids: CASSPTGNKYEQYF. Written as DNA, the CDR3 is TGTGCCAGCAGCCCGACAGGGAACAAATACGAGCAGTACTTC.

The chain uses TRBV29-1 and TRBJ2-1; TRBD1 matches at 9 bases. This CDR3 spans 15 amino acids. Looked up from germline, CDR1 is SQVTM and CDR2 is ANQGSEA. J gave up 10 bases and V 0 bases, and 10 bases lay outside the gene matches. CDR3 protein: CSVEDGRTGVREQFF. In nucleotides, the CDR3 is TGCAGCGTTGAAGATGGCCGGACAGGGGTTAGGGAGCAGTTCTTC.

CDR3 nucleotides: TGTGCCAGCAGCCCGTTCTTTGGGGAGGGCGGCACCGGGGAGCTGTTTTTT. Translating gives CASSPFFGEGGTGELFF. The chain has TRBV7-6 and TRBJ2-2, with 7 nucleotides matching TRBD2. Germline V gene lookup returns CDR1 SGHVS and CDR2 FNYEAQ. Losses at the gene ends were 5 bases for V and 4 bases for J; bases not matched to a gene: 13. The CDR3 is made up of 17 amino acids.

The chain is built from TRBV9 and TRBJ1-2; TRBD1 agrees at 10 bases. CDR3 size: 15 residues. Germline CDR1 reads SGDLS; CDR2 reads YYNGEE. V lost 4 bases and J lost 1; bases outside the gene matches: 4. For the CDR3, the DNA is TGTGCCAGCAGCACATGGGACAGGGGTAACTATGGCTACACCTTC. Translating it yields CASSTWDRGNYGYTF.

The chain joins TRBV7-9 to TRBJ2-6; 7 bases are shared with TRBD1. The germline gives CDR1 SEHNR, CDR2 FQNEAQ (reference sequence). This CDR3 comprises 17 residues. J lost 0 bases, V lost 10 bases, and 12 bases had no gene match. The CDR3 coding sequence is TGTGCCACCGCCAGGGGACAGTCATTCTCTGGGGCCAACGTCCTGACTTTC. It translates to CATARGQSFSGANVLTF.

V is TRBV14 and J is TRBJ2-7, with TRBD2 identical over 9 bases. Germline V gene lookup returns CDR1 SGHDN and CDR2 FVKESK. The CDR3 is made up of 17 amino acids. Losses at the gene ends were 4 bases for V and 2 bases for J; bases not matched to a gene: 12. The CDR3 coding sequence is TGTGCCAGCAGCCGAGAGAGGGGGCTAGCGGGACCCTACGAGCAGTACTTC. Its protein is CASSRERGLAGPYEQYF.

In nucleotides, the CDR3 is TGTGCCAGCAGTGGGACAGGATTCGCCGGGGAGCTGTTTTTT. It is translated as CASSGTGFAGELFF. The chain joins TRBV28 to TRBJ2-2; 8 bases map to TRBD1. V was pared by 5 bases and J by 6 bases, with 5 bases of the junction left unmatched. Germline assignment: CDR1 MDHEN and CDR2 SYDVKM. CDR3 length equals 14 residues.

The count of this clone is one. This rearrangement joins TRBV11-2 to TRBJ2-5, with 7 bases matching TRBD1. Unmatched junction bases numbered 5, after V lost 6 bases and J lost 1 base. This CDR3 has 14 amino acids. CDR1 and CDR2 (germline): SGHAT, FQNNGV. The CDR3: CASSYRGFQETQYF. For the CDR3, the DNA is TGTGCCAGCAGTTACAGGGGATTCCAAGAGACCCAGTACTTC.